A selection of T cell receptor beta chains follows, all from one sample in a study of T cell repertoires in cytomegalovirus infection. Antigen specificity for these receptors is unknown. TCRdb fed the reads into MiXCR, producing one record per CDR3 protein. The table shows 570,000 or so distinct CDR3 sequences, with over 35% occurring only once. This specimen consisted of cultured PBMCs, obtained from culture after CMV antigen stimulation. These receptors all come from a human donor in good health (CMV status not recorded). Some clones in this sample may be carry-over from other donors' samples. CDR3s include the opening cysteine and the closing phenylalanine or tryptophan. D genes are given only for firm matches. Rows give clone size only sometimes, using once, few, many, or a class for an expanded clone.

.	TRBV6-4	TRBJ1-1	few	CASSRLGGGEAFF	TGTGCCAGCTCCCGACTGGGGGGCGGTGAAGCTTTCTTT
.	TRBV7-2	TRBJ2-2	many	CASSFSPGGGNGELFF	TGTGCCAGCAGCTTTTCCCCGGGGGGCGGTAACGGGGAGCTGTTTTTT
.	TRBV7-9	TRBJ2-7	few	CASSPPPRDKASYEQYF	TGTGCCAGCAGCCCCCCGCCCCGCGACAAAGCCTCCTACGAGCAGTACTTC
TRBD1	TRBV19	TRBJ1-1	once	CASRGDSLNTEAFF	TGTGCCAGTAGGGGGGACAGTTTGAACACTGAAGCTTTCTTT
TRBD1	TRBV6-2/TRBV6-3	TRBJ2-3	few	CASRRQGRGDTQYF	TGTGCCAGCAGGAGACAGGGTAGAGGAGATACGCAGTATTTT
TRBD2	TRBV29-1	TRBJ2-4	.	CSVEGIAGVQNIQYF	TGCAGCGTTGAAGGGATAGCGGGGGTCCAAAACATTCAGTACTTC
.	TRBV12-3/TRBV12-4	TRBJ2-1	.	CASSQGYREQFF	TGTGCCAGCAGCCAGGGGTACAGGGAGCAGTTCTTC
.	TRBV7-2	TRBJ2-4	many	CASSSPGPRIQYF	TGTGCCAGCAGCTCTCCGGGCCCGAGGATTCAGTACTTC
.	TRBV20-1	TRBJ2-4	.	CSASPGTRNIQYF	TGCAGTGCTTCTCCGGGCACGAGGAACATTCAGTACTTC
.	TRBV19	TRBJ2-5	.	CASSMDLNQETQYF	TGTGCCAGTAGTATGGATTTGAACCAAGAGACCCAGTACTTC
.	TRBV11-2	TRBJ2-2	.	CASSSPDGRTGELFF	TGTGCCAGCAGCTCCCCGGACGGGCGCACCGGGGAGCTGTTTTTT
TRBD2	TRBV7-2	TRBJ2-7	few	CASSLGTSGRPYEQYF	TGTGCCAGCAGCTTAGGGACTAGCGGGCGTCCCTACGAGCAGTACTTC
TRBD2	TRBV11-2	TRBJ2-7	.	CASRGIGGRGPYEQYF	TGTGCCAGCAGGGGGATTGGGGGGAGGGGCCCTTACGAGCAGTACTTC
TRBD1	TRBV19	TRBJ2-2	few	CASSKGTGIGNTGELFF	TGTGCCAGTAGTAAAGGGACAGGGATCGGGAACACCGGGGAGCTGTTTTTT
TRBD1	TRBV5-1	TRBJ1-2	.	CASSWRDREITGYTF	TGCGCCAGCAGCTGGAGGGACAGGGAGATCACTGGCTACACCTTC
.	TRBV19	TRBJ1-1	few	CASNRQGKNTEAFF	TGTGCCAGTAACCGTCAGGGCAAGAACACTGAAGCTTTCTTT
TRBD1	TRBV29-1	TRBJ2-7	few	CSVEEGGGNYEQYF	TGCAGCGTTGAAGAAGGGGGCGGAAACTACGAGCAGTACTTC
.	TRBV7-8	TRBJ2-5	once	CASSSGLGQETQYF	TGTGCCAGCAGCTCCGGTTTAGGCCAAGAGACCCAGTACTTC
.	TRBV11-2	TRBJ1-4	.	CASTKGTGKKLFF	TGTGCCAGCACCAAAGGCACAGGGAAAAAACTGTTTTTT
.	TRBV15	TRBJ2-3	few	CATGWDTDTQYF	TGTGCCACCGGGTGGGACACAGATACGCAGTATTTT
.	TRBV28	TRBJ2-5	once	CASSFDGTRQETQYF	TGTGCCAGCAGTTTCGACGGGACCAGACAAGAGACCCAGTACTTC
TRBD2	TRBV27	TRBJ2-1	.	CASSSRLAGVNEQFF	TGTGCCAGCAGTTCCCGACTAGCGGGAGTCAATGAGCAGTTCTTC
TRBD1	TRBV4-2	TRBJ2-4	.	CASSIRTGAHKNIQYF	TGTGCCAGCAGCATACGGACAGGGGCGCACAAAAACATTCAGTACTTC
TRBD2	TRBV19	TRBJ2-1	few	CASSILAGGSSNEQFF	TGTGCCAGTAGTATCTTAGCGGGAGGTAGTAGTAATGAGCAGTTCTTC
TRBD1	TRBV29-1	TRBJ2-3	few	CSVLTGFSTDTQYF	TGCAGCGTACTGACAGGGTTCTCCACAGATACGCAGTATTTT
.	TRBV20-1	TRBJ2-7	.	CSARAGATYEQYF	TGCAGTGCTAGAGCGGGAGCAACCTACGAGCAGTACTTC
.	TRBV19	TRBJ2-1	.	CATQTGGSSYNEQFF	TGTGCCACCCAAACTGGCGGATCCTCCTACAATGAGCAGTTCTTC
TRBD1	TRBV12-3/TRBV12-4	TRBJ2-1	.	CASSFQGAYNEQFF	TGTGCCAGCAGTTTTCAGGGGGCCTACAATGAGCAGTTCTTC
.	TRBV7-2	TRBJ1-5	.	CASSLGYRVGAQPQHF	TGTGCCAGCAGCTTGGGGTACAGGGTAGGGGCTCAGCCCCAGCATTTT
.	TRBV4-3	TRBJ2-1	.	CASSLHRDGEQFF	TGCGCCAGCAGCCTCCACAGGGACGGGGAGCAGTTCTTC
.	TRBV7-2	TRBJ1-2	few	CASSLYAYGYTF	TGTGCCAGCAGCTTATACGCCTATGGCTACACCTTC
TRBD1	TRBV7-2	TRBJ1-1	many	CASSLDTGALEAFF	TGTGCCAGCAGTTTAGATACAGGGGCCCTTGAAGCTTTCTTT
TRBD2	TRBV12-3/TRBV12-4	TRBJ2-1	few	CASSLQSGRVNEQFF	TGTGCCAGCAGTTTACAGAGCGGGAGAGTAAATGAGCAGTTCTTC
.	TRBV28	TRBJ2-5	.	CASSTSGKTQYF	TGTGCCAGCAGCACAAGCGGAAAGACCCAGTACTTC
.	TRBV20-1	TRBJ2-3	.	CSAMTSGTDTQYF	TGCAGTGCTATGACAAGTGGCACAGATACGCAGTATTTT
.	TRBV7-8	TRBJ1-1	many	CASSLNIFSRRTEAFF	TGTGCCAGCAGCTTAAATATTTTCTCGAGGAGGACTGAAGCTTTCTTT
.	TRBV12-3/TRBV12-4	TRBJ1-1	.	CASSYYRDQNTEAFF	TGTGCCAGCAGTTACTACAGGGACCAGAACACTGAAGCTTTCTTT
TRBD2	TRBV6-1	TRBJ2-5	few	CASSPGLAGLLGQETQYF	TGTGCCAGCAGTCCGGGACTAGCGGGGTTGCTGGGCCAAGAGACCCAGTACTTC
TRBD1	TRBV28	TRBJ1-2	.	CASSLSVARGPYGYTF	TGTGCCAGCAGTTTATCCGTTGCGAGGGGGCCCTATGGCTACACCTTC
.	TRBV6-1	TRBJ1-6	.	CASKRGVNSPLHF	TGTGCCAGCAAGAGAGGGGTCAATTCACCCCTCCACTTT
.	TRBV10-3	TRBJ2-2	few	CAISEDRSGELFF	TGTGCCATCAGTGAGGACAGATCCGGGGAGCTGTTTTTT
.	TRBV15	TRBJ2-1	few	CATSVGQHNEQFF	TGTGCCACCAGCGTTGGACAGCACAATGAGCAGTTCTTC
.	TRBV10-3	TRBJ2-1	few	CATRRVVEAGQYNEQFF	TGTGCCACCCGAAGGGTCGTGGAAGCGGGCCAATACAATGAGCAGTTCTTC
.	TRBV7-9	TRBJ1-5	.	CASSPTTTGMGPQHF	TGTGCCAGCAGCCCTACAACGACGGGAATGGGGCCCCAGCATTTT
.	TRBV7-2	TRBJ1-2	few	CASSPAAGYGYTF	TGTGCCAGCAGCCCTGCGGCAGGCTATGGCTACACCTTC
TRBD2	TRBV7-8	TRBJ2-5	many	CASSPTSGGAWKTQYF	TGTGCCAGCAGCCCTACTAGCGGGGGGGCCTGGAAGACCCAGTACTTC
TRBD1	TRBV7-9	TRBJ1-5	few	CASSSDRAGRQHF	TGTGCCAGCAGTTCGGACAGGGCCGGCCGTCAGCATTTT
TRBD1	TRBV7-8	TRBJ1-2	.	CASSLDYRGFYGYTF	TGTGCCAGCAGCTTAGATTACAGGGGATTCTATGGCTACACCTTC
TRBD2	TRBV6-6	TRBJ2-1	.	CASFTGGLDGANEQFF	TGTGCCAGCTTTACCGGGGGGTTAGATGGGGCCAATGAGCAGTTCTTC